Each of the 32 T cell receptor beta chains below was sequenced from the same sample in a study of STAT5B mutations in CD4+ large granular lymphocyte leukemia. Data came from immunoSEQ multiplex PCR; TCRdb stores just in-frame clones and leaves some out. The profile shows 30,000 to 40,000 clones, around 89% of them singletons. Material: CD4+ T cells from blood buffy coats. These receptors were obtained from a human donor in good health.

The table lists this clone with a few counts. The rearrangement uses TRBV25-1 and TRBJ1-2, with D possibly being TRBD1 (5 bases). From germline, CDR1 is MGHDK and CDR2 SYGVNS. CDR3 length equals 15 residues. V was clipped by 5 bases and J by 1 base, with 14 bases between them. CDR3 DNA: TGTGCCAGCAGTAGGGACCCTAGGTATAACTATGGCTACACCTTC. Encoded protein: CASSRDPRYNYGYTF.

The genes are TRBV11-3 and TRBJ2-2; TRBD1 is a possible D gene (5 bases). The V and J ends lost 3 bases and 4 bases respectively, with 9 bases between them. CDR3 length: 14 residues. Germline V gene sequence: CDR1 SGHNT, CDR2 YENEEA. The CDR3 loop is CASSFDRSTGELFF. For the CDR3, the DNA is TGTGCCAGCAGCTTTGACAGATCCACCGGGGAGCTGTTTTTT.

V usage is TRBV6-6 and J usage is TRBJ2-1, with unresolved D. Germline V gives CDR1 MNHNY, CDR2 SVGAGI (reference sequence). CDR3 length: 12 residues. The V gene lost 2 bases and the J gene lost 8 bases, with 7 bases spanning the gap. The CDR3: CASSYVTDEQFF. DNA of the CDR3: TGTGCCAGCAGTTACGTCACGGATGAGCAGTTCTTC.

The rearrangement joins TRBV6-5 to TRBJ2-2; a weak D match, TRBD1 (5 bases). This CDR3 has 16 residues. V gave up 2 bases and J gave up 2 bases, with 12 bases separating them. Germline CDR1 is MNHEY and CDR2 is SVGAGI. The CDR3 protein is CASSYILQANTGELFF. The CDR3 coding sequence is TGTGCCAGCAGTTACATACTACAGGCCAACACCGGGGAGCTGTTTTTT.

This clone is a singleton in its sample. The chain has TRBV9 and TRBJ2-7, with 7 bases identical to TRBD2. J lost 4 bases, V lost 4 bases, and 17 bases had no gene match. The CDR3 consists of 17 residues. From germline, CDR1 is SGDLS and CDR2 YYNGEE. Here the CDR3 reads CASSSTEGGPKSYEQYF. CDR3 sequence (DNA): TGTGCCAGCAGCTCGACGGAGGGAGGGCCCAAATCGTACGAGCAGTACTTC.

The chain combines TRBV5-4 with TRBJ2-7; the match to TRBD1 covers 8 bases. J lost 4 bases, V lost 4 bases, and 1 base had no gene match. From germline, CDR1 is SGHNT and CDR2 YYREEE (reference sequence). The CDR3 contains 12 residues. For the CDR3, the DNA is TGTGCCAGCAGCCGGACAGGGTACGAGCAGTACTTC. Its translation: CASSRTGYEQYF.

This CDR3 reads CSAPTQSNTEAFF. CDR3 coding DNA: TGCAGCGCCCCGACCCAGAGTAACACTGAAGCTTTCTTT. The rearrangement links TRBV29-1 to TRBJ1-1, with D hard to call. The CDR3 runs 13 residues. The germline V and J ends were trimmed by 7 bases and 2 bases, with 14 bases remaining between them. Germline V lookup: CDR1 SQVTM, CDR2 ANQGSEA.

The chain's CDR3 is CASSHAPKAGVGTGGGYTF. The DNA for the CDR3 is TGCGCCAGCAGCCACGCTCCCAAGGCGGGGGTCGGGACAGGGGGTGGCTACACCTTC. V gene TRBV4-1 combines with J gene TRBJ1-2; 11 positions agree with TRBD1. This CDR3 is built from 19 residues. Trimming at V came to 3 bases and at J to 7 bases, leaving 19 bases not matched to a gene. The germline CDR1 and CDR2 sequences are MGHRA and YSYEKL.

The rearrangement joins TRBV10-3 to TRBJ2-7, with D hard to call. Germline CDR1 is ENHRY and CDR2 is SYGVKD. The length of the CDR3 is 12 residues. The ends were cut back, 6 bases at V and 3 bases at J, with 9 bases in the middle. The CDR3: CAIRTENYEQYF. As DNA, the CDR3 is TGTGCCATCAGAACAGAGAACTACGAGCAGTACTTC.

CDR3 protein: CASSPVGGDRDTQYF. The DNA for the CDR3 is TGTGCCAGCAGTCCCGTGGGCGGGGACAGAGATACGCAGTATTTT. The chain has TRBV6-5 and TRBJ2-3; TRBD1 is a possible D gene (7 bases). This CDR3 region has 15 residues. V dropped 5 bases and J dropped 5 bases, with 17 bases sitting between them. CDR1 is MNHEY and CDR2 is SVGAGI in the germline V gene.

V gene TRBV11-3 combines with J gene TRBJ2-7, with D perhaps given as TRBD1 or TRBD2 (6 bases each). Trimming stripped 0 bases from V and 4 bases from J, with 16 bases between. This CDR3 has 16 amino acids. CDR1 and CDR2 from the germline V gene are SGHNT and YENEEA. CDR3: CASSLDLGARGYEQYF. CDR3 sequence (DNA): TGTGCCAGCAGCTTAGATCTGGGGGCGCGGGGTTACGAGCAGTACTTC.

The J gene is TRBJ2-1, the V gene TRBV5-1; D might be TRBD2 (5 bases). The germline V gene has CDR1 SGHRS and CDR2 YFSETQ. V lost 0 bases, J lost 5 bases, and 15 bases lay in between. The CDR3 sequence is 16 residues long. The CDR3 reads CASSLDPGWRHNEQFF. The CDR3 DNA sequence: TGCGCCAGCAGCTTGGATCCGGGGTGGAGACACAATGAGCAGTTCTTC. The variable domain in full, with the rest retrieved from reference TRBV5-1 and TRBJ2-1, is KAGVTQTPRYLIKTRGQQVTLSCSPISGHRSVSWYQQTPGQGLQFLFEYFSETQRNKGNFPGRFSGRQFSNSRSEMNVSTLELGDSALYLCASSLDPGWRHNEQFFGPGTRLTVL.

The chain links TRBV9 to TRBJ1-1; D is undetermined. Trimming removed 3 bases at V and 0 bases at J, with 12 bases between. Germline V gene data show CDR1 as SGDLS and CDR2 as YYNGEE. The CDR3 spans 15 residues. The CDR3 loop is CASSARGILNTEAFF. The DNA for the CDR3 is TGTGCCAGCAGCGCGCGTGGCATATTGAACACTGAAGCTTTCTTT.

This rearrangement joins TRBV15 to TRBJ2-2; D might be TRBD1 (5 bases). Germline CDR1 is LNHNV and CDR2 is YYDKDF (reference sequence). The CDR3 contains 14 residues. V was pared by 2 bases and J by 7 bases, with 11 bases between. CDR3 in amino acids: CATSRNQGDGELFF. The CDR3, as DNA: TGTGCCACCAGCAGAAATCAGGGTGACGGGGAGCTGTTTTTT.

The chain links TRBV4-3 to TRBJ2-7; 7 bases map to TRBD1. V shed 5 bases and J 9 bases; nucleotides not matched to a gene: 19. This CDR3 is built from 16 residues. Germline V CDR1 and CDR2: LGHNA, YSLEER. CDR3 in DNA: TGCGCCAGCAGCATCCAAACCGGGACAGTGGCCGCCGCGCAGTACTTC. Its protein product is CASSIQTGTVAAAQYF.

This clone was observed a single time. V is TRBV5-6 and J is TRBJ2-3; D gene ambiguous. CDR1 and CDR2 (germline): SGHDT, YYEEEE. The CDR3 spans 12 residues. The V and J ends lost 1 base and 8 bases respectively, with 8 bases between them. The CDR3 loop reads CASSLTPATQYF. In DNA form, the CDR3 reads TGTGCCAGCAGCTTGACCCCGGCTACGCAGTATTTT. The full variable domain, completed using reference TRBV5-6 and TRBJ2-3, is DAGVTQSPTHLIKTRGQQVTLRCSPKSGHDTVSWYQQALGQGPQFIFQYYEEEERQRGNFPDRFSGHQFPNYSSELNVNALLLGDSALYLCASSLTPATQYFGPGTRLTVL.

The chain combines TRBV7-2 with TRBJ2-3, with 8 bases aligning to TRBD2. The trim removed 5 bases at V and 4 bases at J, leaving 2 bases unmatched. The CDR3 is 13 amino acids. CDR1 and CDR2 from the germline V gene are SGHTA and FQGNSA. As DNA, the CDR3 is TGTGCCAGCAGCCGGACTAGCTCAGATACGCAGTATTTT. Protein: CASSRTSSDTQYF.

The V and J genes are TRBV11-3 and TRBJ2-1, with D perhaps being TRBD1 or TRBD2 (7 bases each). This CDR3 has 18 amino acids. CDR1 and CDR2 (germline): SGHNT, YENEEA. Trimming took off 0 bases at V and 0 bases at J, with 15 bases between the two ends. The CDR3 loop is CASSLDQGGSSSYNEQFF. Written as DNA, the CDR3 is TGTGCCAGCAGCTTAGACCAGGGGGGGTCGAGCTCCTACAATGAGCAGTTCTTC.

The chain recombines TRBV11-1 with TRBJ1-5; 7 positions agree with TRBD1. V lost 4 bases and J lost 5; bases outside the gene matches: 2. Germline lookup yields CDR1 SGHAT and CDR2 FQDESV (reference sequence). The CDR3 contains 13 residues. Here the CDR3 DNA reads TGTGCCAGCAGCTCCGACAGGGATCAGCCCCAGCATTTT. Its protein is CASSSDRDQPQHF.

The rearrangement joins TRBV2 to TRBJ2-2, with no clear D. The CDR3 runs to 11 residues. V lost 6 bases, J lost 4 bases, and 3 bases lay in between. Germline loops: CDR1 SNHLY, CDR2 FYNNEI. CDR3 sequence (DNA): TGTGCCAGCAGCCTCACCGGGGAGCTGTTTTTT. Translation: CASSLTGELFF.

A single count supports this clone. DNA of the CDR3: TGTGCCAGCAGCTTAGATCGAAGTCAGCCCCAGCATTTT. It codes for CASSLDRSQPQHF. V is TRBV7-2 and J is TRBJ1-5; no firm D call. Trimming stripped 1 base from V and 6 bases from J, with 7 bases between. CDR1 SGHTA and CDR2 FQGNSA come from the germline V gene. The length of the CDR3 is 13 residues.

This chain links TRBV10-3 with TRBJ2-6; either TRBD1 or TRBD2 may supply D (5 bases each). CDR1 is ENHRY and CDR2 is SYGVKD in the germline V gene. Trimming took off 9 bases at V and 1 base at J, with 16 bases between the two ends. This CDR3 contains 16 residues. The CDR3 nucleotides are TGTGCCATACCGGGACCCCCACTGTCTGGGGCCAACGTCCTGACTTTC. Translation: CAIPGPPLSGANVLTF.

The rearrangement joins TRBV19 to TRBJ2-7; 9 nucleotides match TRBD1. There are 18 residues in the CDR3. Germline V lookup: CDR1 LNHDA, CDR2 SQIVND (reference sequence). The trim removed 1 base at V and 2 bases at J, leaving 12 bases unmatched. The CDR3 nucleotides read TGTGCCAGTAGTATAGCCCTAATTAGACAGGGGGGAACCTACGAGCAGTACTTC. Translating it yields CASSIALIRQGGTYEQYF.

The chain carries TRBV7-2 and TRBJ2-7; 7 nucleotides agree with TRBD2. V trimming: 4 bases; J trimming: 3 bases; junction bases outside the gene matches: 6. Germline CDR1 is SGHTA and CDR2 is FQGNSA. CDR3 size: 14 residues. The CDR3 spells CASSSQRGDYEQYF. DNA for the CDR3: TGTGCCAGCAGCTCCCAGCGGGGCGACTACGAGCAGTACTTC. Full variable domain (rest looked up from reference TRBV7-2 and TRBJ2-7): GAGVSQSPSNKVTEKGKDVELRCDPISGHTALYWYRQSLGQGLEFLIYFQGNSAPDKSGLPSDRFSAERTGGSVSTLTIQRTQQEDSAVYLCASSSQRGDYEQYFGPGTRLTVT.

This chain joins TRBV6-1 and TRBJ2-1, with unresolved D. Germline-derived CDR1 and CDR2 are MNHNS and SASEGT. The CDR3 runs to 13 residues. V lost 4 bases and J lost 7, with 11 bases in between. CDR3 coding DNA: TGTGCCAGCAGTGGACCCCTAAGAAATGAGCAGTTCTTC. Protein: CASSGPLRNEQFF.

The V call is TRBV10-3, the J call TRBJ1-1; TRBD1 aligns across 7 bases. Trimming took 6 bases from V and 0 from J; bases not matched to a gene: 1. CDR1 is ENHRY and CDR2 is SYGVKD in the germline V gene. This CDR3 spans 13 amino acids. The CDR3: CAIRGQLNTEAFF. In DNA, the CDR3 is TGTGCCATCAGGGGACAGTTGAACACTGAAGCTTTCTTT.

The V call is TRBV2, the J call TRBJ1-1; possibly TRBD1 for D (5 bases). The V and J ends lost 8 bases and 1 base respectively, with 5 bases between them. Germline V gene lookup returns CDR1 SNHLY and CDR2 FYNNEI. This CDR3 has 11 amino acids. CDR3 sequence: CASGTNTEAFF. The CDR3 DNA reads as TGTGCCAGCGGGACGAACACTGAAGCTTTCTTT.

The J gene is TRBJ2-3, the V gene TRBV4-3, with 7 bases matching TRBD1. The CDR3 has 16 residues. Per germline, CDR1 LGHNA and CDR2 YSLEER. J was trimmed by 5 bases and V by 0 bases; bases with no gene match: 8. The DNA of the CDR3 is TGCGCCAGCAGCCAAGATGACAGGGAAGGTAGAGATACGCAGTATTTT. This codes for CASSQDDREGRDTQYF.

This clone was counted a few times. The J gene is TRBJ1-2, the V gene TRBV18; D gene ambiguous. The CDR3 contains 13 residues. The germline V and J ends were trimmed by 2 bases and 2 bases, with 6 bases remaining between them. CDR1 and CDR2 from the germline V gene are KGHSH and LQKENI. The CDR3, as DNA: TGTGCCAGCTCACCAGGCGTAAACTATGGCTACACCTTC. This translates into CASSPGVNYGYTF.

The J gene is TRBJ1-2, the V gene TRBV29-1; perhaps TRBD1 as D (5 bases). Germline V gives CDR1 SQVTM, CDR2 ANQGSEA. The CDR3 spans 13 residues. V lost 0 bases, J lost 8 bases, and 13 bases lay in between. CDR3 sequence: CSVEDLQKGGYTF. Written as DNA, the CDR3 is TGCAGCGTTGAAGATCTCCAAAAGGGGGGCTACACCTTC.

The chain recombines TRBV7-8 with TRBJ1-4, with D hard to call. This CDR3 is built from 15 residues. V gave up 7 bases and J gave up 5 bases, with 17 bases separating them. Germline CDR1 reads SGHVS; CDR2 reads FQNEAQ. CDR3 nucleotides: TGTGCCAGCACCCCAAGGCGGGCCTTAAATGAAAAACTGTTTTTT. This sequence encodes CASTPRRALNEKLFF.

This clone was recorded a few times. CDR3 DNA sequence: TGTGCCAGCAGCCACAGGGGGCCCACTGAAGCTTTCTTT. As protein: CASSHRGPTEAFF. This chain joins TRBV14 and TRBJ1-1; 8 nucleotides line up with TRBD1. The CDR3 has 13 residues. Germline CDR1 reads SGHDN; CDR2 reads FVKESK. V lost 3 bases and J lost 4; bases outside the gene matches: 1. The full variable domain, its missing parts supplied by reference TRBV14 and TRBJ1-1, is EAGVTQFPSHSVIEKGQTVTLRCDPISGHDNLYWYRRVMGKEIKFLLHFVKESKQDESGMPNNRFLAERTGGTYSTLKVQPAELEDSGVYFCASSHRGPTEAFFGQGTRLTVV.